This T cell receptor (beta chain) was found in a study of yellow fever vaccine responses in identical twins. TCRdb used MiXCR to reprocess the RT-PCR reads, holding one entry per CDR3 protein. The sample includes some 3,000 distinct CDR3 sequences, 80% to 90% seen only once; the top ten take roughly 1.7%. In germline, CDR1 is SGHNT, CDR2 YYREEE (reference sequence). The CDR3 runs to 15 residues. V lost 3 bases to trimming and J lost 2 bases, with 14 bases between them. This clonotype was found a few times. Its antigen remains unidentified. General study results and limits: Twins' vaccine T cell response reportedly gave the appearance of partial convergence and partial personalization.

The clonotype was recovered from a woman aged 18-29 years who received the yellow fever vaccine. The chain combines TRBV5-4 with TRBJ2-5; no reliable D call. Sequences were derived from T cells from blood (PBMCs), unsorted or a sorted subset (not recorded which), sampled before or after yellow fever vaccination (not recorded which). For the CDR3, the DNA is TGTGCCAGCAGCTCGGCCCCAACAAGGCAAGAGACCCAGTACTTC. Its translation: CASSSAPTRQETQYF.